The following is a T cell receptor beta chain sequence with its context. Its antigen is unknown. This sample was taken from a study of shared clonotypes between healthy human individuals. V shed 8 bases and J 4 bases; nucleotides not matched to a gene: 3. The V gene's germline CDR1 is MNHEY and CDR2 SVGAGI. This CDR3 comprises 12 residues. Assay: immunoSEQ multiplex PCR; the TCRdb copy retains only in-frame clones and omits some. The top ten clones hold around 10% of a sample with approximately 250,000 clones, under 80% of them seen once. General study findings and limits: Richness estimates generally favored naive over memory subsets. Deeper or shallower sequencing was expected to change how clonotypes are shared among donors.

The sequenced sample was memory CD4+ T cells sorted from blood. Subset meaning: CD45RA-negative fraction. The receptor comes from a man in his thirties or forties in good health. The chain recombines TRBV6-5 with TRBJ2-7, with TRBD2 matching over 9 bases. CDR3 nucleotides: TGTGCCAGCCGGACTAGCGCATACGAGCAGTACTTC. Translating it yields CASRTSAYEQYF.